The 25 T cell receptor beta chains listed next were all sequenced from one sample in a study of tumor-infiltrating lymphocytes in localized non-small cell lung cancer. The table came from immunoSEQ multiplex PCR; TCRdb's copy has only in-frame clones and leaves some out. The repertoire holds several thousand clones, roughly 77% seen once, with roughly 6.5% in the top ten. The source material was uninvolved lung tissue not adjacent to the tumor. Receptor source: a human donor with non-small cell lung cancer.

V is TRBV6-5 and J is TRBJ2-5, with D perhaps matching TRBD1 (6 bases). Looked up from germline, CDR1 is MNHEY and CDR2 is SVGAGI. Trimming left V 5 bases short and J 4 bases short, with 11 bases between. This CDR3 region has 13 residues. The CDR3 DNA is TGTGCCAGCAGTACCTTAGGGGGAGAGACCCAGTACTTC. Its translation is CASSTLGGETQYF.

By share, this clone counts as medium-sized. The chain links TRBV27 to TRBJ1-1, with D maybe TRBD1 (5 bases). V lost 6 bases to trimming and J lost 1 base, with 12 bases between them. Per the germline V gene, CDR1 is MNHEY and CDR2 is SMNVEV (reference sequence). The CDR3 length is 14 residues. The CDR3 region has the DNA TGTGCCAGCAGGCCAGACAGCCAGAACACTGAAGCTTTCTTT. Its protein product is CASRPDSQNTEAFF.

The chain carries TRBV5-6 and TRBJ2-7; D is unresolved. V lost 5 bases and J lost 2, with 11 bases in between. Germline V gene sequence: CDR1 SGHDT, CDR2 YYEEEE. The CDR3 length is 13 residues. The CDR3: CASRSWGTYEQYF. The CDR3 DNA sequence: TGTGCCAGCAGGAGTTGGGGTACCTACGAGCAGTACTTC.

This chain joins TRBV5-6 and TRBJ2-2, with D possibly being TRBD1 (6 bases). The length of the CDR3 is 15 residues. Germline assignment: CDR1 SGHDT and CDR2 YYEEEE. V dropped 3 bases and J dropped 3 bases, with 12 bases sitting between them. CDR3 loop: CASSYDRIYTGELFF. The DNA for the CDR3 is TGTGCCAGCAGCTATGACAGGATTTACACCGGGGAGCTGTTTTTT.

J is TRBJ1-3 and V is TRBV28; a possible D gene is TRBD1 (6 bases). The CDR3 spans 17 residues. V lost 6 bases and J 0 bases, leaving 18 bases between the germline ends. Germline V lookup: CDR1 MDHEN, CDR2 SYDVKM. The CDR3 protein is CASSPIDTGRSGNTIYF. CDR3 nucleotides: TGTGCCAGCAGCCCAATCGATACAGGGCGCTCTGGAAACACCATATATTTT.

This clone was seen only a few times. V is TRBV28 and J is TRBJ2-2; maybe TRBD2 (5 bases). Trimming stripped 8 bases from V and 0 bases from J, with 10 bases between. Germline V gives CDR1 MDHEN, CDR2 SYDVKM. The CDR3 consists of 14 residues. CDR3 sequence (DNA): TGTGCCAGCCGAGTGGGAGCGAACACCGGGGAGCTGTTTTTT. It specifies CASRVGANTGELFF.

This clone appeared a few times. J is TRBJ2-7 and V is TRBV5-1, with TRBD2 identical over 11 bases. Germline V gene data show CDR1 as SGHRS and CDR2 as YFSETQ. The CDR3 contains 15 residues. The V gene end was trimmed by 2 bases and the J gene end by 2 bases; junction bases not matched to a gene: 3. This CDR3 reads CASSFLAGGTYEQYF. CDR3 DNA sequence: TGCGCCAGCAGCTTTCTAGCGGGAGGCACCTACGAGCAGTACTTC.

The chain recombines TRBV6-1 with TRBJ2-1; 7 nucleotides match TRBD2. Germline V gene sequence: CDR1 MNHNS, CDR2 SASEGT. The CDR3 loop spans 15 amino acids. V trimming: 2 bases; J trimming: 4 bases; junction bases outside the gene matches: 5. CDR3 bases: TGTGCCAGCAGTGAAATAGCGGGCCCTTACAATGAGCAGTTCTTC. Its translation: CASSEIAGPYNEQFF.

The V gene is TRBV15, the J gene TRBJ2-3; 11 nucleotides align to TRBD2. Losses at the gene ends were 1 base for V and 0 bases for J; bases not matched to a gene: 0. From germline, CDR1 is LNHNV and CDR2 YYDKDF (reference sequence). The CDR3 spans 16 residues. This CDR3 is CATSRGTSGSTDTQYF. CDR3 nucleotide sequence: TGTGCCACCAGCAGAGGGACTAGCGGGAGCACAGATACGCAGTATTTT.

CDR3: CASSQNTYEQYF. DNA of the CDR3: TGCGCCAGCAGCCAAAACACCTACGAGCAGTACTTC. This chain connects TRBV4-1 to TRBJ2-7; no definite D call. Germline lookup yields CDR1 MGHRA and CDR2 YSYEKL. The CDR3 is made up of 12 amino acids. Trimming left V 2 bases short and J 2 bases short, with 4 bases between.

The rearrangement uses TRBV29-1 and TRBJ2-2; the match to TRBD2 covers 8 bases. Germline CDR1 and CDR2: SQVTM and ANQGSEA. Losses at the gene ends were 7 bases for V and 3 bases for J; bases not matched to a gene: 4. There are 13 residues in the CDR3. CDR3 sequence (DNA): TGCAGCGCGATAGCGGGGTACACCGGGGAGCTGTTTTTT. This codes for CSAIAGYTGELFF.

The J gene is TRBJ2-2, the V gene TRBV15; unclear D gene. Trimming took 5 bases from V and 8 from J, leaving 18 bases between them. The CDR3 has 15 residues. Germline V gene data show CDR1 as LNHNV and CDR2 as YYDKDF (reference sequence). The CDR3 loop is CATSPTGPFGGELFF. CDR3 nucleotides: TGTGCCACCAGCCCCACCGGTCCCTTCGGAGGGGAGCTGTTTTTT.

This chain connects TRBV4-2 to TRBJ1-3; 7 bases fit TRBD1. Germline V gene lookup returns CDR1 LGHNA and CDR2 YNFKEQ. V gave up 4 bases and J gave up 3 bases; unmatched junction bases: 9. CDR3 length equals 16 residues. The CDR3 DNA follows: TGTGCCAGCAGCCCATCCAGGGGGGCGAATGGAAACACCATATATTTT. Encoded protein: CASSPSRGANGNTIYF.

The chain carries TRBV28 and TRBJ2-5, with TRBD2 identical over 14 bases. V lost 4 bases to trimming and J lost 4 bases; unmatched junction nucleotides: 5. Germline-derived CDR1 and CDR2 are MDHEN and SYDVKM. This CDR3 has 16 amino acids. The CDR3 loop reads CASSSPGLAGVETQYF. The CDR3 nucleotides are TGTGCCAGCAGTTCCCCGGGACTAGCGGGAGTAGAGACCCAGTACTTC.

Relative to its sample, this clone is medium-sized. The gene calls are TRBV21-1 and TRBJ1-1. TRBV21-1 represents a pseudogene. The CDR3 runs to 18 residues. Written as DNA, the CDR3 is TGTGCCAGCAGCAAAAATGGGGGGAAGGGAAACAAGGACACTGAAGCTTTCTTT. Its translation is CASSKNGGKGNKDTEAFF.

This chain uses TRBV25-1 with TRBJ2-1; possible D gene TRBD1, 6 bases. This CDR3 region has 14 residues. V was shortened by 3 bases and J by 8 bases, with 14 bases between the two germline ends. Looked up from germline, CDR1 is MGHDK and CDR2 is SYGVNS. The CDR3 sequence: CASSDFQGFDEQFF. The CDR3 bases are TGTGCCAGCAGTGACTTTCAGGGGTTCGATGAGCAGTTCTTC.

This chain joins TRBV4-1 and TRBJ2-3; D gene ambiguous. With 0 bases removed from V and 6 bases from J, the gap between germline ends came to 10 bases. This CDR3 contains 14 residues. The germline gives CDR1 MGHRA, CDR2 YSYEKL. CDR3 sequence reads: CASSQDGVDDTQYF. The CDR3 DNA sequence: TGCGCCAGCAGCCAAGACGGAGTGGACGATACGCAGTATTTT.

The chain links TRBV5-1 to TRBJ2-1; a possible D gene is TRBD1 (6 bases). The CDR3 runs 15 residues. Germline CDR1 SGHRS, CDR2 YFSETQ. The V end was cut by 6 bases, the J end by 0 bases, with 13 bases between. The CDR3 coding sequence is TGCGCCAGCACCTCAGGGGAGAGCTCCTACAATGAGCAGTTCTTC. It encodes CASTSGESSYNEQFF.

The rearrangement uses TRBV6-4 and TRBJ2-7, with unresolved D. V was pared by 6 bases and J by 3 bases, with 9 bases between. The CDR3 contains 12 residues. Germline CDR1 and CDR2: MRHNA and SNTAGT. CDR3 in DNA: TGTGCCAGCAGCCCCAGGCTCTACGAGCAGTACTTC. Encoded protein: CASSPRLYEQYF.

For the CDR3, the DNA is TGTGCCAGTAGTATAGAAAGGGACAGGGGCACAGATACGCAGTATTTT. Protein product: CASSIERDRGTDTQYF. V gene TRBV19 combines with J gene TRBJ2-3; 9 nucleotides match TRBD1. The length of the CDR3 is 16 residues. The V gene end was trimmed by 0 bases and the J gene end by 1 base; junction bases not matched to a gene: 2. Looked up from germline, CDR1 is LNHDA and CDR2 is SQIVND (reference sequence).

The genes are TRBV7-9 and TRBJ1-2, with unresolved D. The CDR3 has 12 amino acids. CDR1 is SEHNR and CDR2 is FQNEAQ in the germline V gene (reference sequence). Deletions cut 3 bases from V and 5 bases from J, with 7 bases between. CDR3 bases: TGTGCCAGCAGCTTCCCCTCGTATGGCTACACCTTC. Its protein is CASSFPSYGYTF.

This chain connects TRBV7-2 to TRBJ2-5, with no clear D. From germline, CDR1 is SGHTA and CDR2 FQGNSA. V was trimmed by 1 base and J by 0 bases, leaving 6 bases between them. This CDR3 comprises 14 residues. CDR3 region: CASSLVWDQETQYF. As DNA, the CDR3 is TGTGCCAGCAGCTTAGTTTGGGACCAAGAGACCCAGTACTTC. Complete variable domain (other parts from reference TRBV7-2 and TRBJ2-5): GAGVSQSPSNKVTEKGKDVELRCDPISGHTALYWYRQSLGQGLEFLIYFQGNSAPDKSGLPSDRFSAERTGGSVSTLTIQRTQQEDSAVYLCASSLVWDQETQYFGPGTRLLVL.

The chain is built from TRBV10-3 and TRBJ1-5; maybe TRBD1 (5 bases). The CDR3 covers 16 residues. Germline V lookup: CDR1 ENHRY, CDR2 SYGVKD. The V and J ends lost 3 bases and 3 bases respectively, with 15 bases between them. The chain's CDR3 is CAISDVGEGPNQPQHF. Here the CDR3 DNA reads TGTGCCATCAGTGATGTCGGGGAGGGACCCAATCAGCCCCAGCATTTT.

The CDR3 DNA follows: TGTGCCAGCAGCCCCAGTAGGTCCTACGAGCAGTACTTC. Its protein is CASSPSRSYEQYF. The chain carries TRBV28 and TRBJ2-7; D gene ambiguous. This CDR3 is built from 13 residues. Germline assignment: CDR1 MDHEN and CDR2 SYDVKM. Trimming took 6 bases from V and 1 from J, leaving 10 bases between them.

The V gene is TRBV19, the J gene TRBJ1-1, with D perhaps TRBD1 (5 bases). The CDR3 consists of 13 residues. Germline CDR1 reads LNHDA; CDR2 reads SQIVND (reference sequence). V lost 0 bases and J 6 bases, leaving 8 bases between the germline ends. The CDR3 DNA is TGTGCCAGTAGTATAGAGCGGGGGGCTGAAGCTTTCTTT. This sequence encodes CASSIERGAEAFF.